This T cell receptor (beta chain) is drawn from a study of blood T cell repertoires in COVID-19. Study at large: There were acute and convalescent COVID-19 samples, and they came from the United States, Italy and Spain.

V lost 7 bases to trimming and J lost 7 bases; unmatched junction nucleotides: 19. Looked up from germline, CDR1 is LGHDT and CDR2 is YNNKEL (reference sequence). This CDR3 is 17 amino acids long. Original processing notes: Cell counts per sample came from amplifying reference gene primers. Sequenced by immunoSEQ multiplex PCR; TCRdb stores in-frame clones only, minus some. V and J calls and clone size are as listed in that table; D and trimming were resolved from the DNA. The sample has roughly 230,000 clones; about 80% are singletons. This TCR came from a man aged 45 to 65 with active or convalescent COVID-19. Sequenced input: peripheral blood. The J gene is TRBJ2-1, the V gene TRBV3-1 (or the pseudogene TRBV3-2), with TRBD2 identical over 7 bases. The CDR3 is CASTPAWRGSRGNEQFF. CDR3 in DNA: TGTGCCAGCACCCCGGCCTGGCGGGGGTCGCGGGGGAATGAGCAGTTCTTC.